Listed below are T cell receptor beta chains from one sample, sequenced in a study of shared clonotypes between healthy human individuals. The assay was immunoSEQ multiplex PCR, and TCRdb's table has in-frame clones only and misses some. The sample yields about 700,000 clones, about 90% seen once. Sequencing input: naive CD8+ T cells sorted from blood. The receptors stem from a man under 40 in good health. Both conserved end residues are trimmed from each CDR3.

v_gene: TRBV7-9
j_gene: TRBJ2-7
CDR3aa: ASSLNNEQY

v_gene: TRBV28
j_gene: TRBJ2-7
CDR3aa: ASRPRQHYEQY

v_gene: TRBV27
j_gene: TRBJ2-7
CDR3aa: ASSLSGTAYEQY

v_gene: TRBV2
j_gene: TRBJ2-7
CDR3aa: ASSWTGGQYEQY

v_gene: TRBV7-9
j_gene: TRBJ2-2
CDR3aa: ASSSWDAANTGELF

v_gene: TRBV25-1
j_gene: TRBJ2-7
CDR3aa: ASSASGGIYEQY

v_gene: TRBV7-2
j_gene: TRBJ2-1
CDR3aa: ASSSRWGSGTDKSEQF

v_gene: TRBV28
j_gene: TRBJ1-2
CDR3aa: ASSFGYGYT

v_gene: TRBV4-1
j_gene: TRBJ2-7
CDR3aa: ASSQGIRGGSEQY

v_gene: TRBV7-9
j_gene: TRBJ2-1
CDR3aa: ASSPSSNTYNEQF

v_gene: TRBV6-4
j_gene: TRBJ2-3
CDR3aa: ASSDVLLRDPQY

v_gene: TRBV27
j_gene: TRBJ2-1
CDR3aa: ASSFGPSSYNEQF

v_gene: TRBV11-2
j_gene: TRBJ2-7
CDR3aa: ASSQLAGGGYEQY

v_gene: TRBV29-1
j_gene: TRBJ2-5
CDR3aa: SVEDRTQETQY

v_gene: TRBV7-9
j_gene: TRBJ2-7
CDR3aa: ASSFTSGRAPSYEQY

v_gene: TRBV2
j_gene: TRBJ1-1
CDR3aa: ASMLTGNTEAF

v_gene: TRBV2
j_gene: TRBJ2-7
CDR3aa: ASLGGSYEQY

v_gene: TRBV10-2
j_gene: TRBJ2-7
CDR3aa: AILIKSTGSDEQY

v_gene: TRBV7-9
j_gene: TRBJ1-1
CDR3aa: ASSPGQGGNTEAF

v_gene: TRBV9
j_gene: TRBJ2-3
CDR3aa: ASSVAFRDTAADTQY

v_gene: TRBV13
j_gene: TRBJ2-1
CDR3aa: ASSLGVGGYNEQF

v_gene: TRBV28
j_gene: TRBJ1-2
CDR3aa: ASSLKGINGYT

v_gene: TRBV14
j_gene: TRBJ2-7
CDR3aa: ASSQELLGTEAYYEQY

v_gene: TRBV9
j_gene: TRBJ2-3
CDR3aa: ASSVSKDRGGEDTQY

v_gene: TRBV30
j_gene: TRBJ1-5
CDR3aa: AWSLQGNQPQH

v_gene: TRBV5-6
j_gene: TRBJ1-1
CDR3aa: ASSLGDDREAF

v_gene: TRBV11-2
j_gene: TRBJ1-2
CDR3aa: ASSLEWGTNYGYT

v_gene: TRBV11-2
j_gene: TRBJ1-2
CDR3aa: ASSLDPTGLYGYT

v_gene: TRBV18
j_gene: TRBJ2-7
CDR3aa: ASSPPKLGEQY

v_gene: TRBV18
j_gene: TRBJ2-1
CDR3aa: ASAIGDSGNNEQF

v_gene: TRBV27
j_gene: TRBJ2-2
CDR3aa: ASSSGYGELF

v_gene: TRBV28
j_gene: TRBJ2-1
CDR3aa: ASTRDLSSYNEQF

v_gene: TRBV5-1
j_gene: TRBJ2-1
CDR3aa: ASTRQGRDEQF

v_gene: TRBV11-2
j_gene: TRBJ1-3
CDR3aa: ASSLDPGTYSGNTIY

v_gene: TRBV7-9
j_gene: TRBJ1-3
CDR3aa: ASSLGQGAPGNTIY

v_gene: TRBV11-2
j_gene: TRBJ2-3
CDR3aa: ASSLVGTGPSTDTQY

v_gene: TRBV29-1
j_gene: TRBJ1-2
CDR3aa: SVENRYGYT

v_gene: TRBV7-9
j_gene: TRBJ2-7
CDR3aa: ASSLRDYEQY

v_gene: TRBV5-4
j_gene: TRBJ2-7
CDR3aa: ASSPTGGGYEQY

v_gene: TRBV7-2
j_gene: TRBJ2-7
CDR3aa: ASSHRGHGYEQY

v_gene: TRBV7-9
j_gene: TRBJ2-2
CDR3aa: ASSLAQGANTGELF

v_gene: TRBV30
j_gene: TRBJ1-2
CDR3aa: AWSGGFYGYT

v_gene: TRBV7-9
j_gene: TRBJ2-7
CDR3aa: ASSLPSGMYEQY

v_gene: TRBV29-1
j_gene: TRBJ2-1
CDR3aa: SVEKGDSSYNEQF

v_gene: TRBV5-1
j_gene: TRBJ1-4
CDR3aa: ASSSFGQHNEKLF

v_gene: TRBV7-9
j_gene: TRBJ2-3
CDR3aa: ASSSLAVGTDTQY

v_gene: TRBV7-8
j_gene: TRBJ2-7
CDR3aa: ASSLPGLAYEQY

v_gene: TRBV29-1
j_gene: TRBJ1-1
CDR3aa: SVVYRGGTEAF

v_gene: TRBV7-3
j_gene: TRBJ2-1
CDR3aa: ASSLGLAGSVYNEQF